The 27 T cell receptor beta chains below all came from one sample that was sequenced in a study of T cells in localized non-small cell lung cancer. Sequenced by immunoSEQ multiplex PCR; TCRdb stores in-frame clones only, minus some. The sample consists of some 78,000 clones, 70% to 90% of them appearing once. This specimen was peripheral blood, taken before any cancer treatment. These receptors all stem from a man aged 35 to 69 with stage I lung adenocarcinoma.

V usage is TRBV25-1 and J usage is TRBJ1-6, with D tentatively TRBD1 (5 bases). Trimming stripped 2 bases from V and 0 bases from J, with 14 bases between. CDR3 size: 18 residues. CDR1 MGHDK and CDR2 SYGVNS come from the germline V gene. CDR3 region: CASSERGPISSYNSPLHF. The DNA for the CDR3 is TGTGCCAGCAGTGAAAGGGGCCCTATCAGCTCCTATAATTCACCCCTCCACTTT.

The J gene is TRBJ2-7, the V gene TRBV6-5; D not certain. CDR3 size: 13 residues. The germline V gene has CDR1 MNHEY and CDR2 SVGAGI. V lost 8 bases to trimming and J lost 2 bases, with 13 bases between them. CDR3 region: CASGRRGAYEQYF. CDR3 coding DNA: TGTGCCAGCGGCAGAAGAGGCGCCTACGAGCAGTACTTC.

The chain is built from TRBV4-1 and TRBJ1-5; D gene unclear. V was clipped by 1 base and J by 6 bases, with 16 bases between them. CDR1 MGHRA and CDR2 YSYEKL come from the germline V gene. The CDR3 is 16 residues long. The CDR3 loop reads CASSQGEPPRIQPQHF. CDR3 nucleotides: TGCGCCAGCAGCCAAGGGGAGCCGCCCAGGATTCAGCCCCAGCATTTT.

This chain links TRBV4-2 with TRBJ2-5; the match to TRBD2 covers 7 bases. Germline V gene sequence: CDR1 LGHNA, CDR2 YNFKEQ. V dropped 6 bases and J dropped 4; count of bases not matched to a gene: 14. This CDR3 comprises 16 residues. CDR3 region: CASSRQPAGALETQYF. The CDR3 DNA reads TGTGCCAGCAGTCGTCAGCCCGCGGGAGCATTAGAGACCCAGTACTTC.

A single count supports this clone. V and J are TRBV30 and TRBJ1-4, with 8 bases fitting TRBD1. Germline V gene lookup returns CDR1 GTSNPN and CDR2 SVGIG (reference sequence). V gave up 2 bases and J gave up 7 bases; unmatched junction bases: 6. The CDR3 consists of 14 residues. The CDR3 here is CAWSSGQGVEKLFF. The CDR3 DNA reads TGTGCCTGGAGTTCTGGACAGGGTGTTGAAAAACTGTTTTTT.

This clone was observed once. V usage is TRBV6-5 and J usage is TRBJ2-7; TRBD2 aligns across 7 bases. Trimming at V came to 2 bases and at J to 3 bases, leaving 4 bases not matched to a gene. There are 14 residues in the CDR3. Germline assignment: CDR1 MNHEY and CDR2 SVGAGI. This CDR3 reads CASSYGGGGYEQYF. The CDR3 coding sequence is TGTGCCAGCAGTTACGGCGGGGGAGGCTACGAGCAGTACTTC.

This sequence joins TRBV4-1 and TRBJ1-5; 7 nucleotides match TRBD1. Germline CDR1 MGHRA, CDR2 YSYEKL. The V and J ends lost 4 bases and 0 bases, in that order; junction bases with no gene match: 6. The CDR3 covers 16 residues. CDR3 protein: CASSREGTDSNQPQHF. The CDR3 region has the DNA TGCGCCAGCAGCCGAGAAGGGACAGATAGCAATCAGCCCCAGCATTTT.

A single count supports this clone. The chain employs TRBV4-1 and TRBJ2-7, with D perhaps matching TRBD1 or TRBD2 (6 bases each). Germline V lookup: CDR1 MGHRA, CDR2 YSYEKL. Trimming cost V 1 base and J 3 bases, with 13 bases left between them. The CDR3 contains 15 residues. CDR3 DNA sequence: TGCGCCAGCAGCCAAGGTCTACAGGGAGGCTACGAGCAGTACTTC. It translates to CASSQGLQGGYEQYF.

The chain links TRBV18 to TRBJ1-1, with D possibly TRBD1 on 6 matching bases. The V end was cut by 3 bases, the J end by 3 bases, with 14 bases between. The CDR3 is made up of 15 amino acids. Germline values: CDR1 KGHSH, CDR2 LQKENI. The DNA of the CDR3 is TGTGCCAGCTCACCCCAGGGGCGGGGGGACACTGAAGCTTTCTTT. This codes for CASSPQGRGDTEAFF. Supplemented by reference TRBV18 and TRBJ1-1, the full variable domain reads NAGVMQNPRHLVRRRGQEARLRCSPMKGHSHVYWYRQLPEEGLKFMVYLQKENIIDESGMPKERFSAEFPKEGPSILRIQQVVRGDSAAYFCASSPQGRGDTEAFFGQGTRLTVV.

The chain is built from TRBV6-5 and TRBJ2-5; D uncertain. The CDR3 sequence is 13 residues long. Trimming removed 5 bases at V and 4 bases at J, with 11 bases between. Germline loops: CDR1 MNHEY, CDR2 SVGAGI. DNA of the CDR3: TGTGCCAGCAGTCGGATGCACAGAGAGACCCAGTACTTC. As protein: CASSRMHRETQYF.

CDR3 loop: CASSYRGGTEAFF. The CDR3 bases are TGTGCCAGCAGTTACAGGGGTGGCACTGAAGCTTTCTTT. The chain uses TRBV6-5 and TRBJ1-1, with a weak D call TRBD1 (5 bases). The CDR3 sequence is 13 residues long. Trimming left V 2 bases short and J 4 bases short, with 8 bases between. The germline CDR1 and CDR2 sequences are MNHEY and SVGAGI.

The CDR3 is CASSPPSGKGTDTQYF. The CDR3, as DNA: TGTGCCAGCTCACCACCGAGCGGGAAGGGAACAGATACGCAGTATTTT. The chain recombines TRBV18 with TRBJ2-3, with 7 bases matching TRBD2. CDR3 length equals 16 residues. With V trimmed by 0 bases and J by 3 bases, 6 bases remained unmatched. Per the germline V gene, CDR1 is KGHSH and CDR2 is LQKENI.

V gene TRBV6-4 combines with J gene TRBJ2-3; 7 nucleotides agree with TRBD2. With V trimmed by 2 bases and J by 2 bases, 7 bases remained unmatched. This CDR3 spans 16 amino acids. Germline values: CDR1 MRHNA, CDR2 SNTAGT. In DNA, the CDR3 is TGTGCCAGCAGTGACCCGAGCGGGATTTACACAGATACGCAGTATTTT. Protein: CASSDPSGIYTDTQYF.

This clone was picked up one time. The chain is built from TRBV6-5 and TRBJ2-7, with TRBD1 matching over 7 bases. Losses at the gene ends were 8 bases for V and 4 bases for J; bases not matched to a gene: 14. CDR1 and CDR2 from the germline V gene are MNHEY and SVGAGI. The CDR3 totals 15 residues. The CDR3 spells CASGNRGKGEYEQYF. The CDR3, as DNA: TGTGCCAGCGGTAACAGGGGAAAAGGCGAGTACGAGCAGTACTTC.

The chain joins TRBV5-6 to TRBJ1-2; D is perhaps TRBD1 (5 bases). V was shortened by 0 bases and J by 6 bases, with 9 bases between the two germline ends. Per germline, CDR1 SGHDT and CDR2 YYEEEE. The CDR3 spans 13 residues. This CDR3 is CASSLEGLDGYTF. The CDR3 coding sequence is TGTGCCAGCAGCTTGGAGGGGTTAGATGGCTACACCTTC.

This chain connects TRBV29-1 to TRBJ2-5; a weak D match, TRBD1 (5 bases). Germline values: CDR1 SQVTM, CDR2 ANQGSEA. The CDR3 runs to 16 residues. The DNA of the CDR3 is TGCAGTGCATCTGGTGGGGCAGGCCAGGTCCGGGAGACCCAGTACTTC. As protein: CSASGGAGQVRETQYF. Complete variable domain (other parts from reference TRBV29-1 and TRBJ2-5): SAVISQKPSRDICQRGTSLTIQCQVDSQVTMMFWYRQQPGQSLTLIATANQGSEATYESGFVIDKFPISRPNLTFSTLTVSNMSPEDSSIYLCSASGGAGQVRETQYFGPGTRLLVL.

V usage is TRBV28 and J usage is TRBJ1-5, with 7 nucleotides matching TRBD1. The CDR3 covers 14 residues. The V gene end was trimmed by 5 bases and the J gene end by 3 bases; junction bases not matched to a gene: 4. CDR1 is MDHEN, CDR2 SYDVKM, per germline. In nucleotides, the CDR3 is TGTGCCAGCAGTCGGGACAGCCTCAATCAGCCCCAGCATTTT. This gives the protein CASSRDSLNQPQHF.

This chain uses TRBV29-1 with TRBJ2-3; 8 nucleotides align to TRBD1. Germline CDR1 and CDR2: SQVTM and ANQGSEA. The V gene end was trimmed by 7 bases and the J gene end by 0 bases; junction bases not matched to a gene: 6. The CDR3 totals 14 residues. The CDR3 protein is CSGQGSPSTDTQYF. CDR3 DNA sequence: TGCAGCGGACAGGGGTCCCCAAGCACAGATACGCAGTATTTT.

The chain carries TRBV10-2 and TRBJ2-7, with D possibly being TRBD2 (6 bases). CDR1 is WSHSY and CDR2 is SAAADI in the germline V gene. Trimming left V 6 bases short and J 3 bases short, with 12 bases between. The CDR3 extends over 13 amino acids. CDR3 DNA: TGCGCCAGCAGGACCGGGAGCATCTACGAGCAGTACTTC. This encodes CASRTGSIYEQYF.

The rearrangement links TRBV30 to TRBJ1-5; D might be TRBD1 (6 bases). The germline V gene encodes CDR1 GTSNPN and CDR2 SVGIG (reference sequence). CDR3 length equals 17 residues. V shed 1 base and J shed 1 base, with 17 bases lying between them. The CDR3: CAWSGIQGFKSNQPQHF. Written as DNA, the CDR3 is TGTGCCTGGAGTGGTATACAGGGTTTCAAAAGCAATCAGCCCCAGCATTTT.

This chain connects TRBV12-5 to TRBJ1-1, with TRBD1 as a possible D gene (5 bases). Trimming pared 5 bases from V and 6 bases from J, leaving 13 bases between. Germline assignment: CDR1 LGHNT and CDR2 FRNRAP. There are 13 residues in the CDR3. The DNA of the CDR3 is TGTGCTAGTGGTCCGGACACGATGGCTGAAGCTTTCTTT. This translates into CASGPDTMAEAFF.

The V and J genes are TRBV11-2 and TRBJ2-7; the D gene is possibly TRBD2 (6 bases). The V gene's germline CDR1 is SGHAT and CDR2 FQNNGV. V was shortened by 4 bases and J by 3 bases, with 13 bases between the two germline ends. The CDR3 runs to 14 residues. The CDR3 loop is CASSSLADLYEQYF. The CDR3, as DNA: TGTGCCAGCAGCTCCTTAGCGGATCTCTACGAGCAGTACTTC. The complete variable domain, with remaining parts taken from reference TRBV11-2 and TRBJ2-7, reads EAGVAQSPRYKIIEKRQSVAFWCNPISGHATLYWYQQILGQGPKLLIQFQNNGVVDDSQLPKDRFSAERLKGVDSTLKIQPAKLEDSAVYLCASSSLADLYEQYFGPGTRLTVT.

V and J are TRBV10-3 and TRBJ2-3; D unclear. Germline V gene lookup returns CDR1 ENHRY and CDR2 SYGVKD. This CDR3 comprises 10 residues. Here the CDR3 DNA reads TGTGCGTGTGGGACAGATACGCAGTATTTT. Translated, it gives CACGTDTQYF.

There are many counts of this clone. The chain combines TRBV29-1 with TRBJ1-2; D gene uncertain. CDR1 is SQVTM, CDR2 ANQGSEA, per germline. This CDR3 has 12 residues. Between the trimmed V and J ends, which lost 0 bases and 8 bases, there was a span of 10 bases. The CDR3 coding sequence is TGCAGCGTTGAAGAGGGTCTGCGGGGCTACACCTTC. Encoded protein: CSVEEGLRGYTF.

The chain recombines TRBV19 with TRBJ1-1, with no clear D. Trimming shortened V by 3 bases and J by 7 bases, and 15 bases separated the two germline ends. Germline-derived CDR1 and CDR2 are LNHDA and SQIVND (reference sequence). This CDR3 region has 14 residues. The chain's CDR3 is CASSIVGSGGEAFF. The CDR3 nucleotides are TGTGCCAGTAGTATCGTCGGTTCCGGTGGTGAAGCTTTCTTT.

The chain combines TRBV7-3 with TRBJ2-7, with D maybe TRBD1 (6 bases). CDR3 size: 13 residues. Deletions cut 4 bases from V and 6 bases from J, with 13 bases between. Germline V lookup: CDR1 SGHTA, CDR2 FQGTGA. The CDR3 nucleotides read TGTGCCAGCAGCTCCCAGGGGCTCGCCGAGCAGTACTTC. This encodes CASSSQGLAEQYF.

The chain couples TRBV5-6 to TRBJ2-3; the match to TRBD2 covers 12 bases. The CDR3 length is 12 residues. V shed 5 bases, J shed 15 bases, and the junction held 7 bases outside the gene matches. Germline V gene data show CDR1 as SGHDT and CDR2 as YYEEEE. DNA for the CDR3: TGTGCCAGCAGTTTTACTAGCGGGGGGAAATATTTT. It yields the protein CASSFTSGGKYF. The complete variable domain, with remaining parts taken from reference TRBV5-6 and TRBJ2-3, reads DAGVTQSPTHLIKTRGQQVTLRCSPKSGHDTVSWYQQALGQGPQFIFQYYEEEERQRGNFPDRFSGHQFPNYSSELNVNALLLGDSALYLCASSFTSGGKYFGPGTRLTVL.